The 6 T cell receptor beta chains presented below share a single source sample, sequenced in a study of T cell repertoires in cytomegalovirus infection. Each CDR3 protein gets one entry after TCRdb re-called the reads with MiXCR. The sample yields nearly 650,000 distinct CDR3 sequences, roughly 24% seen once. Sequenced input: CD8+ T cells from PBMCs. These receptors were taken from a human donor in good health (CMV status not recorded). Some clones in this sample may be carry-over from other donors' samples.

CDR3 nucleotide sequence: TGTGCCAGCAGTAGAACAGGGGTAAGGGAAGCTTTCTTT. It is translated as CASSRTGVREAFF. The J gene is TRBJ1-1, the V gene TRBV27, with 7 bases that match TRBD1. Trimming cost V 5 bases and J 8 bases; bases outside gene matches: 8. Germline values: CDR1 MNHEY, CDR2 SMNVEV (reference sequence). The CDR3 covers 13 residues.

Note on this clonotype: At one of its ends the junction is not consistent with the germline gene, which may arise from a read error. The rearrangement uses TRBV7-3 and TRBJ1-1, with 7 nucleotides matching TRBD1. CDR3 length: 15 residues. Germline V gives CDR1 SGHTA, CDR2 FQGTGA. CDR3 nucleotides: TGTGTCAGCAGCCCAAGGACAGGAGCGAACACTGAAGCTTTCTTT. Translating it yields CVSSPRTGANTEAFF. Together with reference TRBV7-3 and TRBJ1-1, the CDR3 gives the full variable domain: GAGVSQTPSNKVTEKGKYVELRCDPISGHTALYWYRQSLGQGPEFLIYFQGTGAADDSGLPNDRFFAVRPEGSVSTLKIQRTERGDSAVYLCVSSPRTGANTEAFFGQGTRLTVV.

This clonotype was found a few times. The genes are TRBV7-2 and TRBJ2-1; TRBD2 matches 8 bases. Germline V gene sequence: CDR1 SGHTA, CDR2 FQGNSA. This CDR3 has 16 amino acids. The trim removed 2 bases at V and 0 bases at J, leaving 3 bases unmatched. For the CDR3, the DNA is TGTGCCAGCAGCTTATCCGGGAGGGCCTCCTACAATGAGCAGTTCTTC. It specifies CASSLSGRASYNEQFF.

The CDR3 here is CASSLASPETQYF. DNA for the CDR3: TGTGCCAGCAGCTTGGCCTCCCCAGAGACCCAGTACTTC. The genes are TRBV5-5 and TRBJ2-5; D ambiguous. The CDR3 is 13 amino acids. Trimming left V 0 bases short and J 4 bases short, with 7 bases between. Germline CDR1 reads SGHKS; CDR2 reads YYEKEE (reference sequence).

This clonotype has a handful of counts. The chain combines TRBV7-8 with TRBJ2-6; 9 nucleotides match TRBD1. Germline CDR1 SGHVS, CDR2 FQNEAQ. V lost 5 bases, J lost 1 base, and 12 bases stayed unmatched. The CDR3 is made up of 19 amino acids. The CDR3 DNA sequence: TGTGCCAGCAGCGCCCCCCGGACAGGGGTCTCTTCTGGGGCCAACGTCCTGACTTTC. As protein: CASSAPRTGVSSGANVLTF.

The V gene is TRBV28, the J gene TRBJ1-2; D call uncertain. The CDR3 sequence is 14 residues long. Trimming shortened V by 7 bases and J by 4 bases, and 16 bases separated the two germline ends. Germline V lookup: CDR1 MDHEN, CDR2 SYDVKM. The CDR3 sequence: CASTLDGLAYGYTF. The CDR3 region has the DNA TGTGCCAGCACCCTAGACGGCCTGGCCTATGGCTACACCTTC.